This T cell receptor (beta chain) was retrieved from a study of monozygotic twins with cystic fibrosis (dated by TCRdb to about 2021). A note on the overall study: About 3 micrograms of fragmented DNA went through roughly 14 PCR cycles to produce barcoded libraries. To gauge how much genetics shapes V and J gene usage, the researchers compared TCR beta repertoires both within and across 16 monozygotic twin pairs who have cystic fibrosis. The cohort comprised ten female and six male twin pairs aged about 2.0 to 36.4 years, median around 8.6 years, mostly children and adolescents. Twins were ranked among 800 to 1,100 cohort participants for weight-for-height and FEVPerc (FEV1 disease centile) at the day of blood sampling. Data for three of the twin pairs had already been reported earlier in a different context. What the authors observed across the whole study: The cohort was small, and the number of shared CDR3s showed no association with age, concordance or disease severity. In 13 of 16 pairs, V gene usage most closely resembled the co-twin's, and the same held for J usage in 8 of 16 pairs, a pattern suggesting genetic constraints. Sharing of nucleotide-identical clonotypes was significantly greater within monozygotic CF twin pairs than between unrelated CF individuals (P = 0.000026, Mann-Whitney). Simpson clonality was generally low (median approximately 0.0097), which suggests a naive-dominated repertoire, and clonality was higher in the most severely affected patients.

TCR beta CDR3 regions were amplified by multiplex PCR with the immunoSEQ immune profiling system according to the manufacturer's instructions. An Illumina NextSeq system was used for sequencing. Processing in the source paper ran as follows. Sequence data were processed on the immunoSEQ Analyzer platform, and clonality was computed as the square root of Simpson's index of productive rearrangements. Similarity in V and J usage was quantified by Jensen-Shannon distance, and CDR3 generation probabilities were calculated with OLGA. Shared CDR3 sequences were searched against the immuneACCESS database (August 2020) and VDJdb (December 2020). TCRdb mirrors the immuneACCESS table, restricted to in-frame sequences. Some clones are absent from its copies; in checked studies, under half trace to an unresolved V gene, and the reason for the others is unknown. V and J calls and clone size follow that table, whereas D and trimming were derived from the DNA. The sample has approximately 20,000 clones on record, around 97% of them singletons. Roughly 0.15% of the sample is in the top ten clones.

Unmatched junction bases come to 9, with V trimmed by 5 bases and J by 1 base. The germline V gene specifies SNHLY as CDR1 and FYNNEI as CDR2. From its cysteine to its phenylalanine, the CDR3 spans 17 amino acids. Only the CDR3 part of the read is kept: 51 bases, read in frame from the first base. The twin pairs came from the European Cystic Fibrosis Twin and Sibling Study Cohort, which recruited patients from over a hundred CF clinics across 14 European countries. Zygosity and CFTR genotype were verified in-house, and zygosity was tested by multiplex PCR of nine short tandem repeat loci. Each twin gave a peripheral blood sample, and clinical parameters were documented on that same day of blood sampling. Genomic DNA was isolated from peripheral blood cells with phenol/chloroform and kept in TE buffer at 4 degrees C. Comments on this clone: The specificity of this receptor is unknown. Base-call qualities are not available, and no considerably larger clone is one nucleotide away.

The rearrangement joined TRBV2 to TRBJ2-2; 8 nucleotides in the junction match TRBD1. Material: blood. The receptor was isolated from a girl aged 10 to 17 with cystic fibrosis. CDR3 region: CASSLLSGTGNTGELFF. The nucleotide sequence is given as TGTGCCAGCAGTCTCCTCTCCGGGACAGGGAACACCGGGGAGCTGTTTTTT.